This TCR beta chain is drawn from a study of OX40 agonist ivuxolimab in advanced cancers. The CDR3 extends over 14 amino acids. V was cut by 0 bases and J by 2 bases, with 6 bases left in between. Looked up from germline, CDR1 is SGHTA and CDR2 is FQGNSA. Method: immunoSEQ multiplex PCR; TCRdb's copy keeps in-frame clones and lacks some. The sample lists tens of thousands of clones; about four fifths were seen once. The source is an adult with an advanced solid tumor such as melanoma, head and neck, liver or kidney cancer. The rearrangement joins TRBV7-2 to TRBJ2-3; D gene unclear. This specimen consisted of CD4+ or CD8+ T cells sorted from blood, obtained in a trial of the OX40 agonist ivuxolimab. The chain's CDR3 is CASSLAMTTDTQYF. The CDR3 nucleotides are TGTGCCAGCAGCTTAGCGATGACCACAGATACGCAGTATTTT.